These 5 T cell receptor beta chains share one sample of origin, sequenced in a study of cytomegalovirus exposure and HLA in healthy donors. Researchers ran the PCR with 60 Vbeta and 13 Jbeta primers. Assay used: immunoSEQ multiplex PCR; TCRdb lists only in-frame clones, some missing. The table records about 150,000 clones, less than 85% of them present only once. The sequenced sample consisted of PBMCs. Every receptor here comes from a man aged 35 to 55 in good health and CMV-seronegative.

The V gene is TRBV2, the J gene TRBJ2-3; D may be TRBD2 (6 bases). CDR3 length: 16 residues. The V and J ends lost 6 bases and 4 bases respectively, with 20 bases between them. From germline, CDR1 is SNHLY and CDR2 FYNNEI. CDR3 residues: CASSPGTSGPADTQYF. Here the CDR3 DNA reads TGTGCCAGCAGCCCCGGGACTTCCGGACCCGCAGATACGCAGTATTTT. Full variable domain (outside the CDR3, taken from reference TRBV2 and TRBJ2-3): EPEVTQTPSHQVTQMGQEVILRCVPISNHLYFYWYRQILGQKVEFLVSFYNNEISEKSEIFDDQFSVERPDGSNFTLKIRSTKLEDSAMYFCASSPGTSGPADTQYFGPGTRLTVL.

The chain uses TRBV5-1 and TRBJ2-7; 9 positions match TRBD1. V shed 0 bases and J 2 bases; nucleotides not matched to a gene: 3. From germline, CDR1 is SGHRS and CDR2 YFSETQ. This CDR3 has 15 amino acids. The CDR3: CASSLAGQGTYEQYF. CDR3 coding DNA: TGCGCCAGCAGCTTGGCCGGACAGGGGACCTACGAGCAGTACTTC.

The chain recombines TRBV5-1 with TRBJ2-7; a possible D gene is TRBD2 (6 bases). The germline V and J ends were trimmed by 4 bases and 7 bases, with 18 bases remaining between them. CDR3 length: 14 residues. Germline CDR1 SGHRS, CDR2 YFSETQ. The CDR3 reads CASSPSPAAGEQYF. The CDR3 DNA sequence: TGCGCCAGCAGCCCCTCGCCCGCCGCGGGGGAGCAGTACTTC.

The chain is built from TRBV21-1 and TRBJ2-5; TRBD2, the D gene given by the table, was not confirmed from the DNA. TRBV21-1 is labeled a pseudogene. The CDR3 totals 21 residues. CDR3 nucleotides: TGTGCCAGCAGCAAAGCGGGGGTCGGGGTAGCGGGAGACCTTAACCCAGAGACCCAGTACTTC. Protein product: CASSKAGVGVAGDLNPETQYF.

The J gene is TRBJ1-5, the V gene TRBV27; the D is unclear. Germline CDR1 reads MNHEY; CDR2 reads SMNVEV (reference sequence). This CDR3 contains 13 residues. Trimming pared 0 bases from V and 5 bases from J, leaving 5 bases between. CDR3 sequence (DNA): TGTGCCAGCAGTTTATCTCCCGATCAGCCCCAGCATTTT. Translation gives CASSLSPDQPQHF.